Listed below are T cell receptor beta chains from one sample, sequenced in a study of blood T cell repertoires in COVID-19. Measured with immunoSEQ multiplex PCR; TCRdb has only the in-frame clones, and not every one. The sample lists hundreds of thousands of clones, roughly 80% occurring once. Sequencing used peripheral blood. These receptors originate from a woman aged 45-60 years who had recovered from COVID-19. The CDR3 runs from the conserved cysteine through the conserved F or W. D genes are given only for firm matches. Size tells how often a clone was seen (once, few, many) or the class of an expanded clone, and some rows leave it out.

DNA,CDR3,size,V,length,J,D
TGTGCCACCAGTGATCCCTCAAATCGGACACCATACGAGCAGTACTTC,CATSDPSNRTPYEQYF,-,TRBV24-1,16,TRBJ2-7,-
TGTGCCAGCAGCCAAATGGGACAGGGGGCTTCACCCCTCCACTTT,CASSQMGQGASPLHF,-,TRBV7-9,15,TRBJ1-6,TRBD1
TGTGCCAGCAGCCCGACAGGGAACACCGGGGAGCTGTTTTTT,CASSPTGNTGELFF,-,TRBV5-5,14,TRBJ2-2,-
TGTGCCAGCAGCTTCACCGAGGACACTGAAGCTTTCTTT,CASSFTEDTEAFF,-,TRBV7-3,13,TRBJ1-1,-
TGTGCCATCAGTGACAGGGGCTCAAATGAAAAACTGTTTTTT,CAISDRGSNEKLFF,-,TRBV10-3,14,TRBJ1-4,-
TGCGCCAGCAGCCAAGCACTCCCAACCTACGAGCAGTACTTC,CASSQALPTYEQYF,-,TRBV4-3,14,TRBJ2-7,-
TGTGCCAGCAGCTTAGCATATGATGTTTCAGCGAGCACAGATACGCAGTATTTT,CASSLAYDVSASTDTQYF,many,TRBV7-9,18,TRBJ2-3,-
TGTGCCAGCAGCCGGGGGGGCACCGGGGAGCTGTTTTTT,CASSRGGTGELFF,-,TRBV7-3,13,TRBJ2-2,TRBD2
TGCGCCAGCTCTCTAGCGGGGGGTGGTAGCACAGATACGCAGTATTTT,CASSLAGGGSTDTQYF,-,TRBV4-1,16,TRBJ2-3,TRBD2
TGCGCCAGCAGTGAGGCGGGACAGGGGTCACCCCTCCACTTT,CASSEAGQGSPLHF,once,TRBV10-2,14,TRBJ1-6,TRBD1
TGTGCCAGCAGGCCGGGGGGGGAAGCGGGCTACGAGCAGTACTTC,CASRPGGEAGYEQYF,-,TRBV6-5,15,TRBJ2-7,TRBD2
TGTGCCAGTAGTCCCACAGGGGTTCAGCCCCAGCATTTT,CASSPTGVQPQHF,-,TRBV19,13,TRBJ1-5,TRBD1
TGTGCCAGTATAGGGAGCTCCTACAATGAGCAGTTCTTC,CASIGSSYNEQFF,-,TRBV19,13,TRBJ2-1,-
TGCGCCAGCATCCTAAATGGGACAGCCTACTCCTACAATGAGCAGTTCTTC,CASILNGTAYSYNEQFF,-,TRBV23-1,17,TRBJ2-1,TRBD1
TGTGCCAGTTCCCTCAGCCGGAGCGGGAGGGCTTACGAGCAGTACTTC,CASSLSRSGRAYEQYF,-,TRBV19,16,TRBJ2-7,TRBD2
TGTGCCAGCAGCCAAGACCCAGGTAGTAATGAAAAACTGTTTTTT,CASSQDPGSNEKLFF,-,TRBV3-1/TRBV3-2,15,TRBJ1-4,-
TGCGCCAGCAGCCCCGGGCCAGGGTTTAATTCACCCCTCCACTTT,CASSPGPGFNSPLHF,-,TRBV5-1,15,TRBJ1-6,-
TGTGCCAGCAGCGGACCAGGGGTGACCAAAAACATTCAGTACTTC,CASSGPGVTKNIQYF,-,TRBV28,15,TRBJ2-4,-
TGCGCCAGCAGCCAAGGGAGACAGGGAAAGACTGAAGCTTTCTTT,CASSQGRQGKTEAFF,-,TRBV4-3,15,TRBJ1-1,TRBD1
TGTGCCAGCAAGGGACTAATGGTCCAAAAGAATTCACCCCTCCACTTT,CASKGLMVQKNSPLHF,-,TRBV6-6,16,TRBJ1-6,-
TGTGCCAGCAGCCAGAGACTAGCGGGAGGGAATGAGCAGTTCTTC,CASSQRLAGGNEQFF,-,TRBV7-9,15,TRBJ2-1,TRBD2
TGTGCCAGCAGCCCCGCAGGGTTGGGAGGAAACACCATATATTTT,CASSPAGLGGNTIYF,-,TRBV7-3,15,TRBJ1-3,-
TGTGCCAGCAGCGCCCCTGGGGGGGGAGTTCACGAGCAGTACTTC,CASSAPGGGVHEQYF,-,TRBV28,15,TRBJ2-7,TRBD2
TGCGCCAGCAGCCAATTAAGGGGGTCCTACAATGAGCAGTTCTTC,CASSQLRGSYNEQFF,-,TRBV4-3,15,TRBJ2-1,-
TGTGCCAGCAGCTTATTAGCTGGCTACACCTTC,CASSLLAGYTF,once,TRBV7-2,11,TRBJ1-2,-
TGTGCCAGCAGTCCAACCGGCGCGGGACAGGGGCACGAGCAGTACTTC,CASSPTGAGQGHEQYF,-,TRBV28,16,TRBJ2-7,TRBD1
TGTGCCAGCAGTTTCACAGGTATCGGGAGAACGTACACTGAAGCTTTCTTT,CASSFTGIGRTYTEAFF,once,TRBV6-2/TRBV6-3,17,TRBJ1-1,-